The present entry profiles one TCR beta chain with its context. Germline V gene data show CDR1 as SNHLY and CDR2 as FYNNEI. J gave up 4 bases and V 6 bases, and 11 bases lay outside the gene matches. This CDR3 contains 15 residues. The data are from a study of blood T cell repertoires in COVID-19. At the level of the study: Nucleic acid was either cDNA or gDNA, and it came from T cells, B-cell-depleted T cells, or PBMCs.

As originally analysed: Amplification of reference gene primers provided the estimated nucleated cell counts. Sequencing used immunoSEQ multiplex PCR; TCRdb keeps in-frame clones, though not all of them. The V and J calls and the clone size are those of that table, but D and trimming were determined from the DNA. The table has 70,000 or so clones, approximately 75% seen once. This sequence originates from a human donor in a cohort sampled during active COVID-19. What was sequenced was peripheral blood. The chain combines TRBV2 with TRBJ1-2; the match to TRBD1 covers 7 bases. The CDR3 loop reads CASRVDRAPTYGYTF. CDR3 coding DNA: TGTGCCAGCAGAGTAGACAGGGCTCCTACCTATGGCTACACCTTC.